Below are 20 T cell receptor beta chains sequenced from a single sample in a study of blood T cell repertoires in COVID-19. Assay used: immunoSEQ multiplex PCR; TCRdb lists only in-frame clones, some missing. The table has about 190,000 clones, about 77% seen once. The material sequenced was PBMCs or T cells enriched from blood (not recorded which). Receptors originate from a woman aged 45 to 65 with acute COVID-19.

CDR3 DNA sequence: TGTGCCAGCTCACTGACTAGCTCGGGGAGCACAGATACGCAGTATTTT. It yields the protein CASSLTSSGSTDTQYF. The chain uses TRBV18 and TRBJ2-3; 7 positions agree with TRBD2. Germline trimming cut 4 bases from V and 0 bases from J; bases unmatched to any gene: 7. The CDR3 consists of 16 residues. Germline CDR1 and CDR2: KGHSH and LQKENI.

The chain uses TRBV10-2 and TRBJ2-3; a weak D match, TRBD1 (6 bases). The CDR3 has 15 amino acids. Germline V gene data show CDR1 as WSHSY and CDR2 as SAAADI. Deletions cut 6 bases from V and 2 bases from J, with 15 bases between. CDR3 region: CASRGDTLSTDTQYF. The CDR3 bases are TGCGCCAGCAGAGGGGACACACTCTCCACAGATACGCAGTATTTT.

The chain joins TRBV9 to TRBJ1-5; D remains ambiguous. The CDR3 consists of 16 residues. Trimming took 0 bases from V and 2 from J, leaving 12 bases between them. CDR1 SGDLS and CDR2 YYNGEE come from the germline V gene. The CDR3 region is CASSVVVSRCNQPQHF. CDR3 sequence (DNA): TGTGCCAGCAGCGTAGTGGTAAGTCGGTGCAATCAGCCCCAGCATTTT.

The J gene is TRBJ1-2, the V gene TRBV7-9; 9 positions agree with TRBD1. The CDR3 has 13 amino acids. The V and J ends lost 5 bases and 4 bases, in that order; junction bases with no gene match: 2. Germline assignment: CDR1 SEHNR and CDR2 FQNEAQ (reference sequence). The CDR3 nucleotides are TGTGCCAGCAGCCAGACAGGGGGCTATGGCTACACCTTC. Protein: CASSQTGGYGYTF.

The gene calls are TRBV9 and TRBJ2-3, with TRBD2 matching 8 bases. This CDR3 region has 14 residues. Germline lookup yields CDR1 SGDLS and CDR2 YYNGEE. The V segment lost 0 bases and the J segment 6 bases; nucleotides outside the gene matches: 3. The CDR3 coding sequence is TGTGCCAGCAGCGTAGCGGGGGGGCCCGATACGCAGTATTTT. As protein: CASSVAGGPDTQYF.

This clone was observed a single time. The rearrangement uses TRBV5-4 and TRBJ2-5; 8 bases fit TRBD2. Germline V gives CDR1 SGHNT, CDR2 YYREEE (reference sequence). V gave up 3 bases and J gave up 5 bases; unmatched junction bases: 6. The CDR3 is 14 residues long. Written as DNA, the CDR3 is TGTGCCAGCAGCTCAGCGGGGGCCGGTGAGACCCAGTACTTC. Protein sequence: CASSSAGAGETQYF.

The chain couples TRBV10-1 to TRBJ1-5; tentative D call: TRBD1 (6 bases). CDR1 and CDR2 (germline): WNHNN, SYGVQD (reference sequence). There are 16 residues in the CDR3. Trimming removed 8 bases at V and 3 bases at J, with 20 bases between. The CDR3 nucleotides are TGCGCCAGCGGCCCCGAAGGGGGGGAGCACAATCAGCCCCAGCATTTT. This gives the protein CASGPEGGEHNQPQHF.

The chain recombines TRBV6-5 with TRBJ2-5; TRBD2 might be the D (5 bases). Germline V CDR1 and CDR2: MNHEY, SVGAGI. The CDR3 is 15 residues long. Trimming stripped 2 bases from V and 1 base from J, with 11 bases between. The CDR3, as DNA: TGTGCCAGCAGTTACACGGACGGAGGCCAAGAGACCCAGTACTTC. It specifies CASSYTDGGQETQYF.

The gene calls are TRBV19 and TRBJ1-4; D remains unclear. CDR3 length equals 12 residues. Germline lookup yields CDR1 LNHDA and CDR2 SQIVND (reference sequence). The CDR3 bases are TGTTCTTGGAGCACATCTAATGAAAAACTGTTTTTT. Amino acids: CSWSTSNEKLFF. The whole variable domain, remainder taken from reference TRBV19 and TRBJ1-4, is DGGITQSPKYLFRKEGQNVTLSCEQNLNHDAMYWYRQDPGQGLRLIYYSQIVNDFQKGDIAEGYSVSREKKESFPLTVTSAQKNPTAFYLCSWSTSNEKLFFGSGTQLSVL.

The chain combines TRBV14 with TRBJ1-1; 9 nucleotides agree with TRBD1. The CDR3 length is 15 residues. With 6 bases clipped from V and 5 bases from J, the junction kept 10 bases outside the gene matches. Germline V gene data show CDR1 as SGHDN and CDR2 as FVKESK. The CDR3 sequence: CASSRYRGRGTEAFF. The CDR3 bases are TGTGCCAGCAGTCGCTACAGGGGGCGAGGGACTGAAGCTTTCTTT.

The chain links TRBV28 to TRBJ2-7; D unresolved. The CDR3 has 14 residues. The ends were cut back, 4 bases at V and 4 bases at J, with 14 bases in the middle. Germline V gene sequence: CDR1 MDHEN, CDR2 SYDVKM. The DNA of the CDR3 is TGTGCCAGCAGTTCCTTGAGGTTTGTGTACGAGCAGTACGTC. It translates to CASSSLRFVYEQYV.

The V and J genes are TRBV12-3 or TRBV12-4 and TRBJ2-1; D not resolved. V was pared by 5 bases and J by 5 bases, with 7 bases between. The CDR3 sequence is 12 residues long. The CDR3 is CASSEQNNEQFF. The CDR3 DNA reads as TGTGCCAGCAGTGAACAGAACAATGAGCAGTTCTTC.

This clone was seen once. The rearrangement joins TRBV28 to TRBJ1-4; no definite D call. V dropped 6 bases and J dropped 6 bases, with 20 bases sitting between them. Looked up from germline, CDR1 is MDHEN and CDR2 is SYDVKM. The CDR3 spans 16 residues. The CDR3 here is CASSGDTPGGYEKLFF. The CDR3 region has the DNA TGTGCCAGCAGCGGAGACACCCCAGGAGGATATGAAAAACTGTTTTTT.

In this sample, this clone turned up once. This chain connects TRBV7-9 to TRBJ2-5; 9 nucleotides match TRBD2. Trimming at V came to 1 base and at J to 1 base, leaving 4 bases not matched to a gene. CDR3 length: 16 residues. In germline, CDR1 is SEHNR, CDR2 FQNEAQ (reference sequence). CDR3 protein: CASSLGLAALQETQYF. CDR3 coding DNA: TGTGCCAGCAGCTTAGGACTAGCGGCACTCCAAGAGACCCAGTACTTC.

The J gene is TRBJ2-4, the V gene TRBV10-3; 9 bases line up with TRBD1. The CDR3 length is 13 residues. With 4 bases clipped from V and 7 bases from J, the junction kept 2 bases outside the gene matches. CDR1 ENHRY and CDR2 SYGVKD come from the germline V gene. The CDR3 bases are TGTGCCATCAGTGGGACAGGGGTTAACATTCAGTACTTC. Amino acid sequence: CAISGTGVNIQYF.

V usage is TRBV28 and J usage is TRBJ1-2; D not resolved. CDR1 is MDHEN and CDR2 is SYDVKM in the germline V gene. V lost 5 bases and J 7 bases, leaving 17 bases between the germline ends. The CDR3 contains 14 residues. CDR3 bases: TGTGCCAGCAGTGATGAGGGTTCGTCCGCTGGCTACACCTTC. This encodes CASSDEGSSAGYTF.

The chain employs TRBV7-3 and TRBJ1-5; maybe TRBD1 (5 bases). Trimming shortened V by 2 bases and J by 7 bases, and 15 bases separated the two germline ends. CDR1 is SGHTA and CDR2 is FQGTGA in the germline V gene. The CDR3 is 15 amino acids. In nucleotides, the CDR3 is TGTGCCAGCAGCTTATCGGGGGACCCGACCCAGCCCCAGCATTTT. Encoded protein: CASSLSGDPTQPQHF.

The chain uses TRBV18 and TRBJ1-1; no clear D gene. From germline, CDR1 is KGHSH and CDR2 LQKENI. Trimming removed 6 bases from V and 3 bases from J, with 8 bases in between. The CDR3 runs 12 residues. As DNA, the CDR3 is TGTGCCAGCTCCCCGGTCGACACTGAAGCTTTCTTT. Encoded protein: CASSPVDTEAFF.

The CDR3 spells CASSPPTGNGYTF. CDR3 DNA: TGTGCCAGCTCACCACCAACAGGGAATGGCTACACCTTC. This chain links TRBV18 with TRBJ1-2; perhaps TRBD1 as D (6 bases). CDR3 length: 13 residues. Trimming stripped 0 bases from V and 6 bases from J, with 8 bases between. Germline CDR1 reads KGHSH; CDR2 reads LQKENI.

The rearrangement links TRBV29-1 to TRBJ1-3, with TRBD1 matching 9 bases. Looked up from germline, CDR1 is SQVTM and CDR2 is ANQGSEA. The CDR3 spans 12 residues. Trimming took 6 bases from V and 5 from J; bases not matched to a gene: 2. The CDR3 is CSVQGARNTIYF. Written as DNA, the CDR3 is TGCAGCGTACAGGGGGCGCGAAACACCATATATTTT.